This is a list of T cell receptor beta chains from one sample in a study of T cell responses to AZD1222 COVID-19 vaccine. Some clones are missing from TCRdb's copy, which holds only in-frame ones; the method was immunoSEQ multiplex PCR. The repertoire holds approximately 150,000 clones, with around nine tenths as singletons. The material was peripheral blood, obtained 28 days after the second AZD1222 dose. The receptors were sampled from an adult who received the AZD1222 COVID-19 vaccine. CDR3s include the opening cysteine and the closing phenylalanine or tryptophan. Each record gives: V gene, D gene, clone size, J gene, CDR3 protein, CDR3 DNA. A D gene is named only where the DNA matches it firmly. Not all rows give a size; the values are once, few, many and, for expanded clones, a class.

v_call: TRBV27; d_call: TRBD1; clone_size: -; j_call: TRBJ1-5; cdr3_aa: CASSLQGAAQPQHF; cdr3_nt: TGTGCCAGCAGTCTCCAGGGGGCTGCGCAGCCCCAGCATTTT
v_call: TRBV15; d_call: -; clone_size: -; j_call: TRBJ2-7; cdr3_aa: CATSRGSQVSEQYF; cdr3_nt: TGTGCCACCAGCAGAGGATCGCAGGTATCCGAGCAGTACTTC
v_call: TRBV2; d_call: -; clone_size: -; j_call: TRBJ2-3; cdr3_aa: CAILLPAGADTQYF; cdr3_nt: TGTGCCATCCTACTCCCGGCTGGGGCAGATACGCAGTATTTT
v_call: TRBV27; d_call: TRBD2; clone_size: -; j_call: TRBJ2-1; cdr3_aa: CASSLAGVGDEQFF; cdr3_nt: TGTGCCAGCAGTTTGGCGGGAGTAGGGGATGAGCAGTTCTTC
v_call: TRBV28; d_call: -; clone_size: -; j_call: TRBJ1-2; cdr3_aa: CASSSQGPGYTF; cdr3_nt: TGTGCCAGCAGTTCACAGGGACCCGGCTACACCTTC
v_call: TRBV28; d_call: -; clone_size: -; j_call: TRBJ1-2; cdr3_aa: CASSRYPISYGYTF; cdr3_nt: TGTGCCAGCAGTCGATACCCTATTTCGTATGGCTACACCTTC
v_call: TRBV7-2; d_call: -; clone_size: -; j_call: TRBJ1-2; cdr3_aa: CASSPTGPYGYTF; cdr3_nt: TGTGCCAGCAGCCCGACCGGGCCCTATGGCTACACCTTC
v_call: TRBV18; d_call: TRBD2; clone_size: -; j_call: TRBJ2-2; cdr3_aa: CASSPLGLAGATNTGELFF; cdr3_nt: TGTGCCAGCTCACCCCTGGGACTAGCGGGAGCGACGAACACCGGGGAGCTGTTTTTT
v_call: TRBV6-5; d_call: -; clone_size: -; j_call: TRBJ2-7; cdr3_aa: CASRQGYEQYF; cdr3_nt: TGTGCCAGCAGACAGGGATACGAGCAGTACTTC
v_call: TRBV3-1/TRBV3-2; d_call: -; clone_size: -; j_call: TRBJ1-2; cdr3_aa: CASSPRGGGAGTF; cdr3_nt: TGTGCCAGCAGCCCCCGTGGGGGCGGGGCTGGGACCTTC
v_call: TRBV29-1; d_call: -; clone_size: -; j_call: TRBJ1-5; cdr3_aa: CSVEGAGGQPQHF; cdr3_nt: TGCAGCGTTGAGGGGGCCGGGGGTCAGCCCCAGCATTTT
v_call: TRBV10-3; d_call: -; clone_size: -; j_call: TRBJ1-4; cdr3_aa: CAISESGGTNEKLFF; cdr3_nt: TGTGCCATCAGTGAGTCGGGGGGAACTAATGAAAAACTGTTTTTT
v_call: TRBV27; d_call: -; clone_size: -; j_call: TRBJ1-5; cdr3_aa: CASSLTGEEGNQPQHF; cdr3_nt: TGTGCCAGCAGTTTAACGGGGGAAGAGGGGAATCAGCCCCAGCATTTT
v_call: TRBV7-3; d_call: TRBD2; clone_size: -; j_call: TRBJ2-7; cdr3_aa: CASSLSGTSSEQYF; cdr3_nt: TGTGCCAGCAGCTTATCCGGGACTAGCTCCGAGCAGTACTTC
v_call: TRBV24-1; d_call: -; clone_size: -; j_call: TRBJ2-2; cdr3_aa: CATSGEGGSGELFF; cdr3_nt: TGTGCCACCAGTGGAGAGGGGGGGTCCGGGGAGCTGTTTTTT
v_call: TRBV11-3; d_call: -; clone_size: -; j_call: TRBJ1-1; cdr3_aa: CASSLASEGVGTEAFF; cdr3_nt: TGTGCCAGCAGCTTAGCAAGTGAGGGGGTGGGCACTGAAGCTTTCTTT
v_call: TRBV4-2; d_call: -; clone_size: many; j_call: TRBJ1-1; cdr3_aa: CASSPTRQGWNTEAFF; cdr3_nt: TGTGCCAGCAGCCCTACCCGGCAGGGGTGGAACACTGAAGCTTTCTTT
v_call: TRBV19; d_call: -; clone_size: -; j_call: TRBJ2-1; cdr3_aa: CASSGSSYNEQFF; cdr3_nt: TGTGCCAGTAGCGGGAGTTCTTACAATGAGCAGTTCTTC
v_call: TRBV25-1; d_call: -; clone_size: -; j_call: TRBJ2-7; cdr3_aa: CASSDDSSYEQYF; cdr3_nt: TGTGCCAGCAGTGATGACAGCTCCTACGAGCAGTACTTC
v_call: TRBV30; d_call: -; clone_size: -; j_call: TRBJ2-2; cdr3_aa: CAWSVAGLELFF; cdr3_nt: TGTGCCTGGAGTGTCGCCGGACTTGAGCTGTTTTTT
v_call: TRBV12-3/TRBV12-4; d_call: -; clone_size: -; j_call: TRBJ2-5; cdr3_aa: CASSLRGQETQYF; cdr3_nt: TGTGCCAGCAGTTTACGAGGCCAAGAGACCCAGTACTTC
v_call: TRBV13; d_call: -; clone_size: -; j_call: TRBJ2-2; cdr3_aa: CASGVMNGELFF; cdr3_nt: TGTGCCAGCGGGGTTATGAACGGGGAGCTGTTTTTT
v_call: TRBV6-5; d_call: TRBD2; clone_size: -; j_call: TRBJ2-1; cdr3_aa: CASTPSGGPGNEQFF; cdr3_nt: TGTGCCAGCACTCCCAGCGGGGGGCCTGGCAATGAGCAGTTCTTC
v_call: TRBV27; d_call: -; clone_size: -; j_call: TRBJ1-4; cdr3_aa: CASSSGTPATNEKLFF; cdr3_nt: TGTGCCAGCAGCTCCGGGACTCCAGCAACTAATGAAAAACTGTTTTTT
v_call: TRBV6-1; d_call: -; clone_size: once; j_call: TRBJ1-2; cdr3_aa: CASSEDLGGGAYGYTF; cdr3_nt: TGTGCCAGCAGTGAAGACTTAGGGGGGGGCGCCTATGGCTACACCTTC